The 17 T cell receptor beta chains below all came from one sample that was sequenced in a study of neurological immune-mediated disorders. TCRdb reprocessed the 5' RACE reads via MiXCR and lists one record per CDR3 protein. The sample shows 87,000 or so distinct CDR3 sequences, roughly 3.5% of them seen only once. The specimen sequenced was PBMCs. The origin of the receptors is a woman younger than 35 with multiple sclerosis.

This clonotype was seen repeatedly, ten times or more. This sequence joins TRBV5-1 and TRBJ2-3, with 7 bases matching TRBD2. CDR1 and CDR2 (germline): SGHRS, YFSETQ. J gave up 1 base and V 0 bases, and 2 bases lay outside the gene matches. The CDR3 runs 15 residues. The CDR3 region has the DNA TGCGCCAGCAGCTTGGAGGGAGGGGGCACAGATACGCAGTATTTT. Translated: CASSLEGGGTDTQYF.

This clonotype was detected ten times or more. The chain couples TRBV20-1 to TRBJ1-1; D unclear. Germline V gene data show CDR1 as DFQATT and CDR2 as SNEGSKA (reference sequence). CDR3 size: 12 residues. V lost 5 bases, J lost 1 base, and 8 bases lay in between. In DNA, the CDR3 is TGCAGTGCTTCCCGACCGAACACTGAAGCTTTCTTT. It encodes CSASRPNTEAFF.

This clonotype was detected ten times or more. J is TRBJ1-5 and V is TRBV7-2; no reliable D call. The V end lost 0 bases, the J end lost 6 bases, and 6 bases lay between the germline ends. The CDR3 covers 13 residues. Germline CDR1 SGHTA, CDR2 FQGNSA. In DNA form, the CDR3 reads TGTGCCAGCAGCTTAGCGCTCGGTCAGCCCCAGCATTTT. Translation: CASSLALGQPQHF.

This clonotype was observed many times. The J gene is TRBJ1-5, the V gene TRBV20-1; D remains unclear. V was cut by 3 bases and J by 0 bases, with 6 bases left in between. The germline V gene has CDR1 DFQATT and CDR2 SNEGSKA (reference sequence). The CDR3 has 13 amino acids. This CDR3 reads CSAREFSNQPQHF. CDR3 nucleotide sequence: TGCAGTGCTAGGGAGTTTAGCAATCAGCCCCAGCATTTT.

This clonotype was seen ten or more times. The chain uses TRBV3-1 and TRBJ1-2; possible D gene TRBD1, 5 bases. CDR1 LGHDT and CDR2 YNNKEL come from the germline V gene (reference sequence). The V and J ends lost 5 bases and 8 bases respectively, with 12 bases between them. This CDR3 contains 12 residues. CDR3 coding DNA: TGTGCCAGCAGCGGGGCAGGGCAGGGCTACACCTTC. This translates into CASSGAGQGYTF.

The V gene is TRBV5-1, the J gene TRBJ2-7, with TRBD1 as a possible D gene (6 bases). Germline V gives CDR1 SGHRS, CDR2 YFSETQ. The CDR3 loop spans 13 amino acids. V lost 5 bases and J 3 bases, leaving 12 bases between the germline ends. DNA for the CDR3: TGCGCCAGCAGAAAGACAGGAATCTACGAGCAGTACTTC. It encodes CASRKTGIYEQYF.

This clonotype was recorded at least ten times. The chain joins TRBV4-1 to TRBJ2-1; TRBD2 aligns across 9 bases. Germline values: CDR1 MGHRA, CDR2 YSYEKL. The J segment lost 4 bases and the V segment lost 3 bases, leaving 7 bases of the junction unmatched. The CDR3 covers 16 residues. The CDR3 region is CASSQEAGGVYNEQFF. The CDR3 DNA reads as TGCGCCAGCAGCCAGGAAGCGGGGGGTGTTTACAATGAGCAGTTCTTC.

This clonotype was observed many times. V usage is TRBV7-9 and J usage is TRBJ1-2; 9 bases line up with TRBD1. V lost 1 base, J lost 8 bases, and 11 bases stayed unmatched. Germline V lookup: CDR1 SEHNR, CDR2 FQNEAQ (reference sequence). The CDR3 runs 16 residues. The CDR3 region is CASSLGLGTGLSGYTF. The CDR3, as DNA: TGTGCCAGCAGCTTAGGTCTGGGGACAGGGCTCAGCGGCTACACCTTC.

This clonotype was detected many times. V is TRBV28 and J is TRBJ2-5; D not certain. There are 11 residues in the CDR3. Trimming removed 6 bases from V and 1 base from J, with 3 bases in between. Germline V gives CDR1 MDHEN, CDR2 SYDVKM. The DNA of the CDR3 is TGTGCCAGCAGGAGCCAAGAGACCCAGTACTTC. Protein product: CASRSQETQYF.

By proportion, this clonotype is medium-sized. This chain connects TRBV27 to TRBJ2-5, with D uncertain. Looked up from germline, CDR1 is MNHEY and CDR2 is SMNVEV (reference sequence). V gave up 5 bases and J gave up 8 bases, with 15 bases separating them. CDR3 length equals 13 residues. The chain's CDR3 is CASSLGGAATQYF. The CDR3 coding sequence is TGTGCCAGCAGTCTCGGCGGCGCAGCAACCCAGTACTTC.

Ten or more counts support this clonotype. The V call is TRBV6-1, the J call TRBJ1-1; TRBD1 aligns across 7 bases. The J segment lost 0 bases and the V segment lost 4 bases, leaving 5 bases of the junction unmatched. CDR1 and CDR2 (germline): MNHNS, SASEGT. The CDR3 length is 15 residues. The CDR3 region has the DNA TGTGCCAGCAGTGCCTCGACAGGGATGAACACTGAAGCTTTCTTT. This sequence encodes CASSASTGMNTEAFF.

This clonotype was recorded many times. The V call is TRBV10-3, the J call TRBJ2-7, with D possibly TRBD2 on 5 matching bases. V lost 1 base and J 5 bases, leaving 18 bases between the germline ends. CDR3 length: 16 residues. The germline CDR1 and CDR2 sequences are ENHRY and SYGVKD. The CDR3 loop is CAISEYGEGLIHEQYF. The CDR3 DNA reads TGTGCCATCAGTGAGTACGGAGAGGGTTTAATCCACGAGCAGTACTTC.

This clonotype has a count of ten or more. CDR3: CSALNQDSTYEQYF. In DNA form, the CDR3 reads TGCAGTGCCCTCAACCAGGACAGCACCTACGAGCAGTACTTC. The chain combines TRBV20-1 with TRBJ2-7; D perhaps matches TRBD1 (6 bases). The CDR3 loop spans 14 amino acids. CDR1 and CDR2 (germline): DFQATT, SNEGSKA (reference sequence). Between the trimmed V and J ends, which lost 6 bases and 2 bases, there was a span of 17 bases.

This clonotype has more than one count but fewer than ten. This chain links TRBV20-1 with TRBJ2-3; D tentatively reads TRBD1 or TRBD2 (6 bases each). The germline gives CDR1 DFQATT, CDR2 SNEGSKA (reference sequence). V lost 3 bases, J lost 6 bases, and 16 bases lay in between. The CDR3 consists of 14 residues. The CDR3 DNA follows: TGCAGTGCTAGCCCGTGGCCGGGGGCCGATACGCAGTATTTT. Translated, it gives CSASPWPGADTQYF.

This clonotype appeared many times. The chain couples TRBV5-6 to TRBJ2-2, with D uncertain. V was shortened by 4 bases and J by 4 bases, with 8 bases between the two germline ends. The CDR3 is 13 amino acids. Germline loops: CDR1 SGHDT, CDR2 YYEEEE. The CDR3 DNA reads TGTGCCAGCAGCCCCCGTGGCACCGGGGAGCTGTTTTTT. Translating gives CASSPRGTGELFF.

This chain joins TRBV12-3 or TRBV12-4 and TRBJ2-7; 13 nucleotides line up with TRBD2. This CDR3 comprises 16 residues. V lost 2 bases, J lost 4 bases, and 5 bases stayed unmatched. In nucleotides, the CDR3 is TGTGCCAGCAGTTTAATCGGGACTAGCGGGATGTACGAGCAGTACTTC. Amino acids: CASSLIGTSGMYEQYF.

This clonotype was seen ten or more times. The V call is TRBV29-1, the J call TRBJ1-1; D is unclear. V lost 0 bases and J 8 bases, leaving 16 bases between the germline ends. The CDR3 runs 14 residues. Germline-derived CDR1 and CDR2 are SQVTM and ANQGSEA. The CDR3 DNA follows: TGCAGCGTTGAAGACAGCACGACATTATCGGAAGCTTTCTTT. This translates into CSVEDSTTLSEAFF.